This T cell receptor beta chain was sequenced for a study of cytomegalovirus exposure and HLA in healthy donors. Study-wide points: Across all donors, roughly uniform sequencing depth was an assumption of the presence/absence analyses. In an earlier analysis, most TCR beta V segments were productive about 87% or about 30% of the time. 87-base-pair reads could not separate some V segments, including TRBV6-2 and TRBV6-3. Later on, a genetic analysis was performed. It linked a missense variant in DCLRE1C with V- and J-gene trimming of TCR beta.

This clone was detected a few times. Its antigen is not identified. Germline CDR1 SEHNR, CDR2 FQNEAQ (reference sequence). CDR3 size: 15 residues. The junction had 7 bases not matched to a gene; V was cut back by 4 bases and J by 8 bases. With 60 Vbeta and 13 Jbeta primers, the PCR was carried out. The repertoire was sequenced with immunoSEQ multiplex PCR; TCRdb's copy has only in-frame clones and lacks some. The data contain about 130,000 clones, 73% of them singletons. This chain uses TRBV7-9 with TRBJ1-4; TRBD1 matches at 10 bases. Sequenced: PBMCs. This sequence originates from a man aged 55 to 70 in good health and CMV-seropositive. CDR3 amino acids: CASSSPGQGIEKLFF. CDR3 bases: TGTGCCAGCAGCTCGCCGGGACAGGGGATCGAAAAACTGTTTTTT.